The clone carrying this T cell receptor (beta chain) was detected only once. The target antigen is unknown. Specified treatment: 15 to 20 received Ad26.COV2.S at low or high dose, single or two shots; about 5 received placebo; per-sample allocation not given. On day 63 after the first injection, vaccine and placebo recipients gave samples. An adult of 18-55 years in Boston served as donor. Assay used: immunoSEQ multiplex PCR; TCRdb lists only in-frame clones, some missing. Of about 350,000 clones listed, around 88% are singletons. These data belong to a study of Ad26.COV2.S vaccination and SARS-CoV-2 variants. For the study at large: Intramuscular Ad26.COV2.S doses were given once or twice, 56 days apart. Findings of the study overall: Higher spike-specific TCR breadth was found in vaccine recipients than in placebo recipients. Recipients of either vaccine or placebo displayed similar breadth of non-spike TCRs.

V was trimmed by 1 base and J by 8 bases, leaving 11 bases between them. This CDR3 is built from 14 residues. Germline CDR1 and CDR2: LGHDT and YNNKEL (reference sequence). The chain is built from TRBV3-1 (or the pseudogene TRBV3-2) and TRBJ1-4; D ambiguous. The sequence came from a person between 18 and 65 years old who received the Ad26.COV2.S COVID-19 vaccine or a placebo. Material: peripheral blood, obtained in a trial of Ad26.COV2.S vaccine versus placebo. The CDR3 here is CASSQAPGREKLFF. The CDR3 DNA follows: TGTGCCAGCAGCCAAGCTCCAGGTCGGGAAAAACTGTTTTTT.